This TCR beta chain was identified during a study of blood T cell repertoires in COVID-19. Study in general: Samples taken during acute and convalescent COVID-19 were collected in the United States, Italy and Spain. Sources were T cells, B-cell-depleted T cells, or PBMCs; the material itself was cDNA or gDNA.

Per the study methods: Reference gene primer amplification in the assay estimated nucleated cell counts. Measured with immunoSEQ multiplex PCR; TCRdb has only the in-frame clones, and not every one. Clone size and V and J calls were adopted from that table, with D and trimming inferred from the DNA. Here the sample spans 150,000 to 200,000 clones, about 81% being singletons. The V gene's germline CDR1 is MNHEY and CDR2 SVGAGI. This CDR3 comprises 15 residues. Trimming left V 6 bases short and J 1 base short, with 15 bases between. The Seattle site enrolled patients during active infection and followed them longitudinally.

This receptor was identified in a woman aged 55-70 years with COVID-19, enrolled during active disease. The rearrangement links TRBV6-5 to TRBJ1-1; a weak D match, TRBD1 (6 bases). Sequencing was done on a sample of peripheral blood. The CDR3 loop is CASRLQGRGNTEAFF. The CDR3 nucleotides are TGTGCCAGCAGGCTACAGGGTCGTGGGAACACTGAAGCTTTCTTT.